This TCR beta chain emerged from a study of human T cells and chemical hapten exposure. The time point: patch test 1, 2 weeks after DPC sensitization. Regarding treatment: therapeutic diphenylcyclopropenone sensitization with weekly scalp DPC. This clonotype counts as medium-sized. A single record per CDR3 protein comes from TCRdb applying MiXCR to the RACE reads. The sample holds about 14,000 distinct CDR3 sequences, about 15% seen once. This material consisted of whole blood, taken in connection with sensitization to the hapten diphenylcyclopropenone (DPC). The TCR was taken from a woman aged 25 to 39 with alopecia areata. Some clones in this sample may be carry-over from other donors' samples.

The CDR3 coding sequence is TGCAGTGCTCCCGGTCTGGGGGACTATGGCTACACCTTC. Residues: CSAPGLGDYGYTF. This chain connects TRBV20-1 to TRBJ1-2; a possible D gene is TRBD1 (5 bases). V was cut by 5 bases and J by 3 bases, with 13 bases left in between. The CDR3 consists of 13 residues. Germline CDR1 reads DFQATT; CDR2 reads SNEGSKA (reference sequence).